The text below deals with one T cell receptor (beta chain). The data are from a study of blood T cell repertoires in COVID-19. Study overall: From the United States, Italy and Spain came samples of acute and convalescent COVID-19.

Methods used by the authors: Reference gene primer amplification in the assay estimated nucleated cell counts. Sequencing was performed with immunoSEQ multiplex PCR; in TCRdb, only in-frame clones are kept and a portion is missing. The DNA gave D and trimming, while V, J and clone size come from that table. This sample has 300,000 to 450,000 clones, with about 90% found just once. Followed longitudinally, the Seattle patients had been enrolled during active infection. The CDR3 has 17 residues. V was pared by 1 base and J by 2 bases, with 7 bases of the junction left unmatched. Germline values: CDR1 SGHTA, CDR2 FQGNSA.

The J gene is TRBJ2-3, the V gene TRBV7-2; 9 bases align to TRBD2. The TCR was taken from a young woman with COVID-19, enrolled during active disease. The sample consisted of peripheral blood. The CDR3: CASSLELGGRATDTQYF. The CDR3 region has the DNA TGTGCCAGCAGCTTAGAATTGGGCGGGAGGGCCACAGATACGCAGTATTTT.